One sample yielded the 30 T cell receptor beta chains listed below, sequenced in a study of T cell responses to AZD1222 COVID-19 vaccine. The method was immunoSEQ multiplex PCR; TCRdb's version includes in-frame clones alone and lacks a portion of them. The sample holds about 85,000 clones; over 85% are singletons and the top ten take approximately 3%. The sequencing here drew on peripheral blood, taken on day 0 of AZD1222 vaccination. Receptors originate from an adult in good health.

This rearrangement joins TRBV24-1 to TRBJ1-4; possibly TRBD1 for D (6 bases). Germline V gene data show CDR1 as KGHDR and CDR2 as SFDVKD. The CDR3 length is 15 residues. V gave up 0 bases and J gave up 7 bases, with 11 bases separating them. The CDR3 reads CATSDLRGAVEKLFF. The DNA for the CDR3 is TGTGCCACCAGTGATTTGAGGGGGGCCGTTGAAAAACTGTTTTTT.

CDR3 protein: CASSFRGDSGNTIYF. Written as DNA, the CDR3 is TGTGCCAGCAGCTTCAGAGGGGACTCTGGAAACACCATATATTTT. This sequence joins TRBV5-4 and TRBJ1-3; TRBD1 is a possible D gene (5 bases). In germline, CDR1 is SGHNT, CDR2 YYREEE (reference sequence). CDR3 length: 15 residues. Trimming took 2 bases from V and 0 from J, leaving 9 bases between them.

This clone is a singleton in its sample. The rearrangement uses TRBV5-4 and TRBJ2-7, with TRBD1 matching over 9 bases. The CDR3 runs 14 residues. J gave up 4 bases and V 3 bases, and 5 bases lay outside the gene matches. Germline CDR1 and CDR2: SGHNT and YYREEE (reference sequence). In DNA form, the CDR3 reads TGTGCCAGCAGCTCTGGCGGACAGGGGTACGAGCAGTACTTC. It yields the protein CASSSGGQGYEQYF.

The rearrangement joins TRBV28 to TRBJ1-2, with D possibly matching TRBD1 (6 bases). Deletions cut 5 bases from V and 8 bases from J, with 15 bases between. From germline, CDR1 is MDHEN and CDR2 SYDVKM. This CDR3 comprises 13 residues. CDR3 sequence reads: CASSNGRGRGYTF. Here the CDR3 DNA reads TGTGCCAGCAGTAATGGCAGGGGACGAGGCTACACCTTC.

The V call is TRBV5-1, the J call TRBJ1-5; 8 bases are a match to TRBD1. The CDR3 loop spans 16 amino acids. Germline assignment: CDR1 SGHRS and CDR2 YFSETQ. Losses at the gene ends were 0 bases for V and 2 bases for J; bases not matched to a gene: 4. The CDR3 is CASSLVATGGNQPQHF. The CDR3, as DNA: TGCGCCAGCAGCTTGGTCGCGACAGGGGGCAATCAGCCCCAGCATTTT.

This chain connects TRBV28 to TRBJ1-2; D gene unclear. The CDR3 is 13 residues long. Looked up from germline, CDR1 is MDHEN and CDR2 is SYDVKM. The V and J ends lost 7 bases and 8 bases respectively, with 17 bases between them. This chain's CDR3 is CASTTRGNKGYTF. The CDR3 region has the DNA TGTGCCAGCACCACCCGGGGAAATAAAGGCTACACCTTC.

The V and J genes are TRBV24-1 and TRBJ2-3; D perhaps matches TRBD1 (6 bases). Trimming pared 4 bases from V and 2 bases from J, leaving 12 bases between. This CDR3 is 15 amino acids long. CDR1 and CDR2 from the germline V gene are KGHDR and SFDVKD. The CDR3 spells CATSEPRGHTDTQYF. Written as DNA, the CDR3 is TGTGCCACCAGTGAACCCAGGGGACACACAGATACGCAGTATTTT.

The J gene is TRBJ1-2, the V gene TRBV4-1; D might be TRBD1 (5 bases). Looked up from germline, CDR1 is MGHRA and CDR2 is YSYEKL. This CDR3 contains 16 residues. V shed 4 bases and J shed 3 bases, with 18 bases lying between them. The CDR3 nucleotides are TGCGCCAGCAGCCCCACCCAGGGAGAGACTTACTATGGCTACACCTTC. Translating gives CASSPTQGETYYGYTF.

The chain has TRBV18 and TRBJ2-5; 7 nucleotides align to TRBD1. J was trimmed by 4 bases and V by 3 bases; bases with no gene match: 8. The CDR3 loop spans 15 amino acids. CDR1 KGHSH and CDR2 LQKENI come from the germline V gene. CDR3 sequence reads: CASSPDWGQRETQYF. CDR3 in DNA: TGTGCCAGCTCACCTGATTGGGGACAGAGAGAGACCCAGTACTTC.

The rearrangement joins TRBV5-1 to TRBJ1-1; 9 bases map to TRBD1. This CDR3 contains 14 residues. The V and J ends lost 4 bases and 1 base, in that order; junction bases with no gene match: 2. Germline V gene data show CDR1 as SGHRS and CDR2 as YFSETQ. The CDR3 is CASSEGQGNTEAFF. CDR3 bases: TGCGCCAGCAGCGAGGGACAGGGGAACACTGAAGCTTTCTTT.

The chain recombines TRBV7-9 with TRBJ2-2; 8 nucleotides align to TRBD2. The CDR3 is 16 amino acids. Germline V CDR1 and CDR2: SEHNR, FQNEAQ (reference sequence). V shed 4 bases and J 2 bases; nucleotides not matched to a gene: 6. The CDR3 protein is CASSSSGGYNTGELFF. The CDR3, as DNA: TGTGCCAGCAGCTCGAGCGGGGGTTACAACACCGGGGAGCTGTTTTTT.

For the CDR3, the DNA is TGTGCCAGCAGCTTTCAAGGAACAACGAGTGGAAAACTGTTTTTT. Protein sequence: CASSFQGTTSGKLFF. The chain combines TRBV11-2 with TRBJ1-4; D ambiguous. The CDR3 length is 15 residues. The germline V gene has CDR1 SGHAT and CDR2 FQNNGV. V gave up 3 bases and J gave up 10 bases, with 18 bases separating them.

The V and J genes are TRBV19 and TRBJ2-5; TRBD2 aligns across 12 bases. This CDR3 spans 16 amino acids. The V gene end was trimmed by 4 bases and the J gene end by 3 bases; junction bases not matched to a gene: 6. Germline CDR1 and CDR2: LNHDA and SQIVND (reference sequence). The CDR3: CASSRTASGREETQYF. CDR3 in DNA: TGTGCCAGTAGTAGGACGGCTAGCGGGAGGGAAGAGACCCAGTACTTC.

This clone was recorded once. This sequence joins TRBV6-5 and TRBJ1-1; D ambiguous. Trimming cost V 4 bases and J 1 base, with 10 bases left between them. Per germline, CDR1 MNHEY and CDR2 SVGAGI. The CDR3 extends over 14 amino acids. CDR3 bases: TGTGCCAGCAGTTCCCTTTGGGGGAACACTGAAGCTTTCTTT. Translation gives CASSSLWGNTEAFF.

J is TRBJ2-7 and V is TRBV21-1; no DNA check was done on the table's D call, TRBD1. TRBV21-1 is shown as a pseudogene. The CDR3 has 16 residues. The CDR3, as DNA: TGTGCCAGCAGCAAAGCATGGGTAGACAGACCCTACGAGCAGTACTTC. Protein sequence: CASSKAWVDRPYEQYF.

The chain combines TRBV1 with TRBJ2-4. TRBV1 represents a pseudogene. CDR3 length: 16 residues. DNA of the CDR3: TGCACCAGCAGCCAAGAAAAGGGGAGAGCCAAAAACATTCAGTACTTC. It yields the protein CTSSQEKGRAKNIQYF.

V gene TRBV6-5 combines with J gene TRBJ1-1; no definite D call. V dropped 6 bases and J dropped 5 bases, with 10 bases sitting between them. This CDR3 is 12 amino acids long. CDR1 and CDR2 (germline): MNHEY, SVGAGI. CDR3 region: CASRDRGTEAFF. The DNA of the CDR3 is TGTGCCAGCAGAGACCGCGGGACTGAAGCTTTCTTT.

The rearrangement uses TRBV7-6 and TRBJ2-7; 10 bases line up with TRBD1. Trimming removed 4 bases from V and 0 bases from J; junction bases left unmatched: 3. Per germline, CDR1 SGHVS and CDR2 FNYEAQ. CDR3 length equals 15 residues. CDR3 nucleotide sequence: TGTGCCAGCAGCTCAGACAGGGGGCTCTCCTACGAGCAGTACTTC. Translated: CASSSDRGLSYEQYF.

V is TRBV6-2 or TRBV6-3 and J is TRBJ1-2; D is ambiguous. Germline assignment: CDR1 MNHEY and CDR2 SVGEGT. V lost 2 bases to trimming and J lost 3 bases, with 7 bases between them. This CDR3 contains 13 residues. The DNA of the CDR3 is TGTGCCAGCAGTTACAGCGGGGACTATGGCTACACCTTC. Translating it yields CASSYSGDYGYTF.

This chain joins TRBV19 and TRBJ1-2; possible D gene TRBD1, 6 bases. This CDR3 contains 14 residues. The germline V gene encodes CDR1 LNHDA and CDR2 SQIVND (reference sequence). Trimming shortened V by 7 bases and J by 5 bases, and 17 bases separated the two germline ends. The chain's CDR3 is CASNIWGHEYGYTF. The CDR3 DNA reads as TGTGCCAGTAATATTTGGGGACACGAATATGGCTACACCTTC.

This clone has a handful of counts. V usage is TRBV19 and J usage is TRBJ1-3; no clear D gene. CDR3 length: 15 residues. The V and J ends lost 7 bases and 0 bases respectively, with 13 bases between them. Germline CDR1 is LNHDA and CDR2 is SQIVND (reference sequence). The CDR3 coding sequence is TGTGCCAGTATCCCTCGGAGTACCTCTGGAAACACCATATATTTT. The encoded protein is CASIPRSTSGNTIYF. Using reference TRBV19 and TRBJ1-3 for the parts outside the CDR3, the full variable domain is DGGITQSPKYLFRKEGQNVTLSCEQNLNHDAMYWYRQDPGQGLRLIYYSQIVNDFQKGDIAEGYSVSREKKESFPLTVTSAQKNPTAFYLCASIPRSTSGNTIYFGEGSWLTVV.

V and J are TRBV9 and TRBJ2-2, with D hard to call. CDR1 and CDR2 from the germline V gene are SGDLS and YYNGEE. Trimming shortened V by 0 bases and J by 4 bases, and 7 bases separated the two germline ends. The CDR3 totals 14 residues. This CDR3 reads CASSVGQITGELFF. The DNA of the CDR3 is TGTGCCAGCAGCGTAGGGCAAATCACCGGGGAGCTGTTTTTT. The full variable domain, completed using reference TRBV9 and TRBJ2-2, is DSGVTQTPKHLITATGQRVTLRCSPRSGDLSVYWYQQSLDQGLQFLIQYYNGEERAKGNILERFSAQQFPDLHSELNLSSLELGDSALYFCASSVGQITGELFFGEGSRLTVL.

J is TRBJ2-1 and V is TRBV25-1; D is unclear. Trimming removed 4 bases from V and 6 bases from J, with 13 bases in between. The CDR3 sequence is 14 residues long. Germline CDR1 reads MGHDK; CDR2 reads SYGVNS. DNA for the CDR3: TGTGCCAGCAGTGGGGGTACGAGTGGCAATGAGCAGTTCTTC. Its translation is CASSGGTSGNEQFF.

This chain joins TRBV5-4 and TRBJ1-4, with D possibly being TRBD1 (5 bases). The V end lost 1 base, the J end lost 4 bases, and 17 bases lay between the germline ends. CDR1 is SGHNT and CDR2 is YYREEE in the germline V gene (reference sequence). The CDR3 consists of 17 residues. In DNA form, the CDR3 reads TGTGCCAGCAGCTTGAAGACGCAGGGAAGGGTTAATGAAAAACTGTTTTTT. This translates into CASSLKTQGRVNEKLFF.

Regarding this clone: Other DNA sequences in the same sample also yield this CDR3. The V call is TRBV5-1, the J call TRBJ2-3, with 10 bases lining up with TRBD2. The J segment lost 1 base and the V segment lost 4 bases, leaving 6 bases of the junction unmatched. Germline CDR1 reads SGHRS; CDR2 reads YFSETQ. This CDR3 spans 16 amino acids. The CDR3 is CASSASSGSGTDTQYF. CDR3 DNA: TGCGCCAGCAGCGCCTCTAGCGGGAGTGGCACAGATACGCAGTATTTT.

CDR3 loop: CASSQLAAYSYNEQFF. The CDR3 DNA follows: TGTGCCAGCAGCCAACTAGCGGCTTACTCCTACAATGAGCAGTTCTTC. The chain recombines TRBV14 with TRBJ2-1, with 7 positions matching TRBD2. Germline V gives CDR1 SGHDN, CDR2 FVKESK. The CDR3 spans 16 residues. V was pared by 2 bases and J by 0 bases, with 4 bases of the junction left unmatched. Looking up the rest from reference TRBV14 and TRBJ2-1 gives the full variable domain: EAGVTQFPSHSVIEKGQTVTLRCDPISGHDNLYWYRRVMGKEIKFLLHFVKESKQDESGMPNNRFLAERTGGTYSTLKVQPAELEDSGVYFCASSQLAAYSYNEQFFGPGTRLTVL.

As to this clone: Additional DNA sequences in this sample encode the identical CDR3. The chain joins TRBV11-2 to TRBJ2-3, with D unclear. V lost 5 bases and J 2 bases, leaving 2 bases between the germline ends. CDR1 and CDR2 (germline): SGHAT, FQNNGV. The length of the CDR3 is 11 residues. The CDR3: CASSHTDTQYF. CDR3 DNA: TGTGCCAGCAGCCACACAGATACGCAGTATTTT.

The chain carries TRBV7-9 and TRBJ1-2; D might be TRBD1 (6 bases). The germline V gene has CDR1 SEHNR and CDR2 FQNEAQ (reference sequence). This CDR3 region has 15 residues. V lost 1 base, J lost 0 bases, and 9 bases lay in between. The DNA of the CDR3 is TGTGCCAGCAGCTTAGATCAGGGGTCTAACTATGGCTACACCTTC. Protein: CASSLDQGSNYGYTF.

The chain recombines TRBV5-5 with TRBJ2-5, with D tentatively TRBD1 (5 bases). The CDR3 is made up of 15 amino acids. V was trimmed by 1 base and J by 4 bases, leaving 14 bases between them. CDR1 is SGHKS, CDR2 YYEKEE, per germline (reference sequence). CDR3 sequence: CASSLFDSWAETQYF. CDR3 in DNA: TGTGCCAGCAGCTTGTTTGACAGCTGGGCAGAGACCCAGTACTTC.

This sequence joins TRBV18 and TRBJ1-3; D is ambiguous. Germline V gives CDR1 KGHSH, CDR2 LQKENI. The CDR3 spans 14 residues. Trimming stripped 9 bases from V and 0 bases from J, with 12 bases between. CDR3 sequence reads: CASISLLSGNTIYF. The CDR3 DNA is TGTGCCAGTATCAGCCTCCTCTCTGGAAACACCATATATTTT. The whole variable domain, filled in from reference TRBV18 and TRBJ1-3, reads NAGVMQNPRHLVRRRGQEARLRCSPMKGHSHVYWYRQLPEEGLKFMVYLQKENIIDESGMPKERFSAEFPKEGPSILRIQQVVRGDSAAYFCASISLLSGNTIYFGEGSWLTVV.